These 19 T cell receptor beta chains were all obtained from the same sample, sequenced in a study of breast tumors, draining lymph nodes, adjacent tissues. In TCRdb, the multiplex PCR reads were re-called with MiXCR into one record per CDR3 protein. Here the sample spans 47,000 or so distinct CDR3 sequences, approximately 22% being singletons. The sequenced sample consisted of breast tumor tissue. The source is a female donor with breast cancer. Some clones in this sample may be carry-over from other donors' samples.

This clonotype was found many times. This chain links TRBV6-1 with TRBJ1-6; the match to TRBD1 covers 7 bases. With 1 base clipped from V and 7 bases from J, the junction kept 4 bases outside the gene matches. CDR1 and CDR2 (germline): MNHNS, SASEGT. CDR3 size: 15 residues. The DNA of the CDR3 is TGTGCCAGCAGTGAAGAACAGGGGTACAATTCACCCCTCCACTTT. Translation gives CASSEEQGYNSPLHF.

As to this clonotype: Since no conserved phenylalanine or tryptophan closes the CDR3, a read error is the likely cause. V gene TRBV27 combines with J gene TRBJ2-6, with 9 bases lining up with TRBD1. The germline gives CDR1 MNHEY, CDR2 SMNVEV (reference sequence). The CDR3 is 16 residues long. J lost 2 bases, V lost 6 bases, and 5 bases had no gene match. The CDR3 nucleotides are TGTGCCAGCAGGTTCCGGGACAGGGCTGGGGCCAACGTCCTGACTCTC. Translating it yields CASRFRDRAGANVLTL.

This clonotype has ten or more counts. The chain couples TRBV9 to TRBJ2-2; no clear D gene. CDR3 size: 14 residues. Trimming removed 3 bases from V and 1 base from J, with 7 bases in between. CDR1 is SGDLS, CDR2 YYNGEE, per germline. The DNA for the CDR3 is TGTGCCAGCAGCGCCCGTAGGAACACCGGGGAGCTGTTTTTT. It yields the protein CASSARRNTGELFF.

A word on this clonotype: This may arise from a read error, as a much more abundant clone is one base away. This sequence joins TRBV20-1 and TRBJ1-2; no clear D. Trimming removed 3 bases at V and 8 bases at J, with 16 bases between. The CDR3 has 13 residues. CDR1 and CDR2 (germline): DFQATT, SNEGSKA (reference sequence). CDR3 loop: CSARYSREYGYTF. Here the CDR3 DNA reads TGCAGTGCTAGGTACAGCCGGGAGTACGGCTACACCTTC.

In its sample, this clonotype was seen many times. The chain uses TRBV11-3 and TRBJ2-7; no firm D call. The V end was cut by 3 bases, the J end by 4 bases, with 10 bases between. Germline CDR1 SGHNT, CDR2 YENEEA. The CDR3 totals 13 residues. As DNA, the CDR3 is TGTGCCAGCAGCTTGCAGGACGGTTACGAGCAGTACTTC. Its translation is CASSLQDGYEQYF.

This clonotype was counted ten times or more. This sequence joins TRBV6-1 and TRBJ1-6; D remains unclear. Trimming took off 1 base at V and 9 bases at J, with 4 bases between the two ends. This CDR3 has 12 amino acids. Looked up from germline, CDR1 is MNHNS and CDR2 is SASEGT. The CDR3 sequence is CASSEGSSPLHF. In DNA, the CDR3 is TGTGCCAGCAGTGAAGGAAGTTCACCCCTCCACTTT.

This clonotype occurred many times. The chain has TRBV12-3 or TRBV12-4 and TRBJ1-2; 7 nucleotides line up with TRBD1. V was pared by 6 bases and J by 12 bases, with 10 bases of the junction left unmatched. The CDR3 has 12 residues. The CDR3 DNA is TGTGCCAGCAGGTCGGCATTAGGGGGCAACACCTTC. It yields the protein CASRSALGGNTF.

This clonotype has a count of ten or more. The chain employs TRBV19 and TRBJ1-5, with D unclear. Trimming shortened V by 1 base and J by 6 bases, and 7 bases separated the two germline ends. From germline, CDR1 is LNHDA and CDR2 SQIVND (reference sequence). The CDR3 consists of 13 residues. The CDR3 DNA is TGTGCCAGTAGTATAGTTTCGGCTCAGCCCCAGCATTTT. Translating gives CASSIVSAQPQHF.

This clonotype has just a few counts. The J gene is TRBJ2-1, the V gene TRBV6-2 or TRBV6-3, with 12 bases aligning to TRBD2. The CDR3 is 16 amino acids. V lost 7 bases to trimming and J lost 10 bases; unmatched junction nucleotides: 14. Germline CDR1 MNHEY, CDR2 SVGEGT. CDR3 coding DNA: TGTGCCAGCACTGGACCCGGGACTAGCGGGTGGGAAGAGCAGTTCTTC. Amino acids: CASTGPGTSGWEEQFF.

The gene calls are TRBV10-3 and TRBJ2-7; the D gene is possibly TRBD1 (5 bases). Per germline, CDR1 ENHRY and CDR2 SYGVKD. V was clipped by 1 base and J by 5 bases, with 12 bases between them. This CDR3 is built from 14 residues. CDR3 sequence: CAISEWTLDHEQYF. CDR3 DNA: TGTGCCATCAGTGAGTGGACACTCGACCACGAGCAGTACTTC.

This clonotype was picked up many times. V gene TRBV15 combines with J gene TRBJ2-3; D remains unclear. Trimming cost V 0 bases and J 9 bases, with 10 bases left between them. Germline CDR1 reads LNHNV; CDR2 reads YYDKDF (reference sequence). The CDR3 runs 13 residues. The CDR3 nucleotides are TGTGCCACCAGCAGAGATCTAATAGGGACGCAGTATTTT. As protein: CATSRDLIGTQYF.

The genes are TRBV6-1 and TRBJ2-7; D is uncertain. The V gene lost 2 bases and the J gene lost 3 bases, with 11 bases spanning the gap. CDR1 and CDR2 from the germline V gene are MNHNS and SASEGT. The CDR3 sequence is 14 residues long. The CDR3 DNA reads as TGTGCCAGCAGTGAATTGGGCAACTACTACGAGCAGTACTTC. Its protein product is CASSELGNYYEQYF.

This clonotype was seen repeatedly, ten times or more. The chain links TRBV11-2 to TRBJ1-2; 7 positions match TRBD1. Germline CDR1 SGHAT, CDR2 FQNNGV. V trimming: 10 bases; J trimming: 7 bases; junction bases outside the gene matches: 15. The CDR3 is 14 amino acids. The CDR3 here is CATGNRGRGIGYTF. In DNA, the CDR3 is TGTGCCACCGGCAATAGGGGGCGCGGGATTGGCTACACCTTC.

Ten or more counts support this clonotype. The J gene is TRBJ1-4, the V gene TRBV4-1; 9 bases match TRBD1. The J segment lost 7 bases and the V segment lost 5 bases, leaving 11 bases of the junction unmatched. The CDR3 spans 16 residues. Germline-derived CDR1 and CDR2 are MGHRA and YSYEKL. This CDR3 is CASSTNPQGAPEKLFF. The CDR3 DNA reads TGCGCCAGCAGCACCAATCCACAGGGGGCGCCTGAAAAACTGTTTTTT.

This clonotype was observed a few times. The V gene is TRBV18, the J gene TRBJ2-3; weak D call: TRBD2 (6 bases). The CDR3 totals 15 residues. V was clipped by 2 bases and J by 1 base, with 10 bases between them. From germline, CDR1 is KGHSH and CDR2 LQKENI. In DNA form, the CDR3 reads TGTGCCAGCTCACCATCTGGAGGGGGCACAGATACGCAGTATTTT. It codes for CASSPSGGGTDTQYF.

This clonotype was recorded at least ten times. The chain employs TRBV18 and TRBJ1-4; the D is unclear. Trimming left V 0 bases short and J 8 bases short, with 13 bases between. Germline V gives CDR1 KGHSH, CDR2 LQKENI. The CDR3 spans 15 residues. The CDR3 region has the DNA TGTGCCAGCTCACCACCGTCGGGAAGCAGGGAAAAACTGTTTTTT. Translated: CASSPPSGSREKLFF.

This chain links TRBV27 with TRBJ2-5, with TRBD1 matching over 12 bases. The DNA end favors TRBJ2-7, so the J call may be wrong. The germline V gene has CDR1 MNHEY and CDR2 SMNVEV (reference sequence). This CDR3 region has 14 residues. CDR3 bases: TGTGCCAGCAGGGGACAGGGGGCTTCCTACGAGCAGTACTTC. Translated, it gives CASRGQGASYEQYF.

The chain is built from TRBV2 and TRBJ2-5; maybe TRBD2 (6 bases). V gave up 8 bases and J gave up 2 bases, with 12 bases separating them. Germline V lookup: CDR1 SNHLY, CDR2 FYNNEI. The CDR3 is 13 amino acids. CDR3 region: CASRGGRQETQYF. Written as DNA, the CDR3 is TGTGCCAGCCGGGGAGGCAGGCAAGAGACCCAGTACTTC.

This clonotype was found many times. The chain employs TRBV4-1 and TRBJ2-7; 8 nucleotides line up with TRBD1. Germline V gene data show CDR1 as MGHRA and CDR2 as YSYEKL. The CDR3 is 14 residues long. Germline trimming cut 1 base from V and 2 bases from J; bases unmatched to any gene: 1. In DNA form, the CDR3 reads TGCGCCAGCAGCCAAGCGGACAGGGCCTACGAGCAGTACTTC. It yields the protein CASSQADRAYEQYF.